Listed below are T cell receptor beta chains from one sample, sequenced in a study of shared clonotypes between healthy human individuals. Sequencing was performed with immunoSEQ multiplex PCR; in TCRdb, only in-frame clones are kept and a portion is missing. The sample lists 2 million to 2.5 million clones; around 92% were seen once. The sample consisted of naive CD4+ T cells from PBMCs. The receptor source for this set is a man between 18 and 29 years old in good health. Some clones in this sample may be carry-over from other donors' samples. CDR3s include the opening cysteine and the closing phenylalanine or tryptophan. The D gene is left open where the match is weak. The listing skips clone size in some rows; elsewhere it reads once, few, many or a size class.

v_gene,abundance,d_gene,j_gene,CDR3nt,CDR3aa
TRBV5-1,-,TRBD2,TRBJ2-7,TGCGCCAGCAGCCGAGAAGCGGGGGGCTCCTACGAGCAGTACTTC,CASSREAGGSYEQYF
TRBV5-1,-,TRBD1,TRBJ1-2,TGCGCCAGCAGCTTGGGGACAGGGAGCGGCTACACCTTC,CASSLGTGSGYTF
TRBV5-1,-,-,TRBJ1-4,TGCGCCAGCAGCTGGGGGGCGTCGTGGGAAAAACTGTTTTTT,CASSWGASWEKLFF
TRBV6-6,-,-,TRBJ2-5,TGTGCCAGCAGTTATACCGGGACCCAAGAGACCCAGTACTTC,CASSYTGTQETQYF
TRBV5-6,few,-,TRBJ1-1,TGTGCCAGTCTACGGAACACTGAAGCTTTCTTT,CASLRNTEAFF
TRBV27,-,TRBD1,TRBJ2-7,TGTGCCAGCAGTGCCTACAGGGGGGTCTACGAGCAGTACTTC,CASSAYRGVYEQYF
TRBV5-1,-,TRBD2,TRBJ2-2,TGCGCCAGCAGTTTGGGACTAGCGGGAGAGGTGCTGTTTTTT,CASSLGLAGEVLFF
TRBV7-2,-,TRBD1,TRBJ1-2,TGTGCCAGCAGCTTAGGACAGGGGTCATACTATGGCTACACCTTC,CASSLGQGSYYGYTF
TRBV14,-,-,TRBJ2-5,TGTGCCAGCAGCCGTACATCCCAAGAGACCCAGTACTTC,CASSRTSQETQYF
TRBV27,-,TRBD1,TRBJ2-6,TGTGCCAGCAGTTTCCGGGACAGGGCTGGGGCCAACGTCCTGACTTTC,CASSFRDRAGANVLTF
TRBV7-3,-,TRBD2,TRBJ2-7,TGTGCCAGCAGCTTATCAGTAGCGGGAGTGTACGAGCAGTACTTC,CASSLSVAGVYEQYF
TRBV7-7,-,-,TRBJ2-7,TGTGCCAGCAGCTTAGGGACCGCCTACGAGCAGTACTTC,CASSLGTAYEQYF
TRBV4-1,-,TRBD2,TRBJ2-3,TGCGCCAGCAGCCAGACTATATTCACGGCGGGAGGGTACACCACAGATACGCAGTATTTT,CASSQTIFTAGGYTTDTQYF
TRBV5-1,-,-,TRBJ1-1,TGCGCCAGCAGCTTGAAGGTGACCTCCATGAACACTGAAGCTTTCTTT,CASSLKVTSMNTEAFF
TRBV2,-,-,TRBJ2-5,TGTGCCAGCAGACTCAACCCGGGACGGACCCAAGAGACCCAGTACTTC,CASRLNPGRTQETQYF
TRBV30,once,-,TRBJ2-7,TGTGCCTGGAAGAGAGGGCAATACGAGCAGTACTTC,CAWKRGQYEQYF
TRBV25-1,-,-,TRBJ2-5,TGTGCCAGCAAAGAAGGGATCTCGGAGACCCAGTACTTC,CASKEGISETQYF
TRBV5-1,-,-,TRBJ2-7,TGCGCCATCTCTCTAAAGGCCCCTGAGTACGAGCAGTACTTC,CAISLKAPEYEQYF
TRBV4-3,-,TRBD1,TRBJ2-3,TGCGCCAGCAGCCGCGGACAGGGGGCGGGAGATACGCAGTATTTT,CASSRGQGAGDTQYF
TRBV4-3,-,TRBD1,TRBJ1-2,TGCGCCAGCAGCCACCACCGGGACAGTAATGGCTACACCTTC,CASSHHRDSNGYTF
TRBV11-3,-,-,TRBJ2-5,TGTGCCAGCAGCTTATACAGCCAAGAGACCCAGTACTTC,CASSLYSQETQYF
TRBV19,-,-,TRBJ2-6,TGTGCCAGTAAACCAGGGGAGGCCGGGGCCAACGTCCTGACTTTC,CASKPGEAGANVLTF
TRBV27,-,-,TRBJ2-5,TGTGCCAGCATCCTGGGGCGGTCGGCGTACCAAGAGACCCAGTACTTC,CASILGRSAYQETQYF
TRBV18,-,TRBD1,TRBJ2-7,TGTGCCAGCTCAGACCCGGGACAGGGCAAATACGAGCAGTACTTC,CASSDPGQGKYEQYF
TRBV5-6,-,-,TRBJ1-2,TGTGCCAGCAGCTTGGTTGGGACCGAGGGGGACACCTTC,CASSLVGTEGDTF
TRBV28,-,TRBD1,TRBJ2-6,TGTGCCAGCAGTTTACCAGGGGGCTCCTCTGGGGCCAACGTCCTGACTTTC,CASSLPGGSSGANVLTF
TRBV6-6,-,-,TRBJ1-1,TGTGCCAGCAGAATGGGGGCGACAGAAGCTTTCTTT,CASRMGATEAFF
TRBV5-1,-,-,TRBJ1-3,TGCGCCAGCAGCTTGACCGGACAGACGATAGGAAACACCATATATTTT,CASSLTGQTIGNTIYF
TRBV5-8,-,TRBD1,TRBJ2-7,TGTGCCAGCAGCTTGTCATTTGGGACAGGGGGGCGCGAGCAGTACTTC,CASSLSFGTGGREQYF
TRBV5-4,-,-,TRBJ1-2,TGTGCCAGCAGCTTGAGTCGGCAGGGAGGTGGCTACACCTTC,CASSLSRQGGGYTF
TRBV4-3,-,-,TRBJ2-2,TGCGCCAGCAGCCAAGATGATCGGGGCACCGGGGAGCTGTTTTTT,CASSQDDRGTGELFF